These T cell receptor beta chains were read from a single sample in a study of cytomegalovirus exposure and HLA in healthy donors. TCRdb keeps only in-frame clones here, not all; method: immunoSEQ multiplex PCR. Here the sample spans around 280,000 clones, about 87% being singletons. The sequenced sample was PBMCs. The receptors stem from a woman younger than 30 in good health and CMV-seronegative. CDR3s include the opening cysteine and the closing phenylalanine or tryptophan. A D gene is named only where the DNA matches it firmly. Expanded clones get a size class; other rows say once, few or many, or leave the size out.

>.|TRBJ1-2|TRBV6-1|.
TGTGCCAGCAGTGAAATAACAGGTGGTTTCTTAGGCTACACCTTC
CASSEITGGFLGYTF
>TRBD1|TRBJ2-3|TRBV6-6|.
TGTGCCAGCAGTTACGTGGCAGGGGGCGGCACAGATACGCAGTATTTT
CASSYVAGGGTDTQYF
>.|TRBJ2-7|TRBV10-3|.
TGTGCCATCAGTGAGTCGGTTCAGGTTAACTCCTACGAGCAGTACTTC
CAISESVQVNSYEQYF
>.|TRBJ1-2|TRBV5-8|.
TGTGCCAGCAGCCGACTAGTTTATCAGGGTGCCTATGGCTACACCTTC
CASSRLVYQGAYGYTF
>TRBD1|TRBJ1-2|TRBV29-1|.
TGCAGCGCGAAGACCCGGGACAGGGGGAGCTTGGACTATGGCTACACCTTC
CSAKTRDRGSLDYGYTF
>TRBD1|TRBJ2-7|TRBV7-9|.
TGTGCCAGCAGCTCCCCGGGGACAGGGAAAAACGAGCAGTACTTC
CASSSPGTGKNEQYF
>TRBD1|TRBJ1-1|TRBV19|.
TGTGCCAGTAGTGTGACAGGGAGTACTGAAGCTTTCTTT
CASSVTGSTEAFF
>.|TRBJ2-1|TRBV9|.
TGTGCCAGCAGCCGGTCAGTCTCGGGACTTTTTAATGAGCAGTTCTTC
CASSRSVSGLFNEQFF
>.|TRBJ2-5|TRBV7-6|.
TGTGCCAGCAGCCCTAGTCTGGCGCCTGGGGAGACCCAGTACTTC
CASSPSLAPGETQYF
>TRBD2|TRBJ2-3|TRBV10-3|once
TGTGCCATCGGGAGGGGCACAGATACGCAGTATTTT
CAIGRGTDTQYF
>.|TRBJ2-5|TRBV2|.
TGTGCCAGCAGTGAAGTTGAGGGGGGGCCGCAAGAGACCCAGTACTTC
CASSEVEGGPQETQYF
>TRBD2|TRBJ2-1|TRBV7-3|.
TGTGCCAGCAGCTTAATCCCAGCGAGCGGGGTCAATGAGCAGTTCTTC
CASSLIPASGVNEQFF
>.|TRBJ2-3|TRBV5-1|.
TGCGCCAGCAGCCACCAGAAAACCACAGATACGCAGTATTTT
CASSHQKTTDTQYF
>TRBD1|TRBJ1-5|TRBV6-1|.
TGTGCCAGCGGACAGGGGGCAGTCAATCAGCCCCAGCATTTT
CASGQGAVNQPQHF
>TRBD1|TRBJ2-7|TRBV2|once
TGTGCCAGCACTGACTTTTGGACAGGCGACGGAATCTGGCGGTATTCAACCTACGAGCAGTACTTC
CASTDFWTGDGIWRYSTYEQYF
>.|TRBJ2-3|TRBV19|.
TGTGCCAGTAAGAACAGGCCACCCCAGCCGGGTGATACGCAGTATTTT
CASKNRPPQPGDTQYF
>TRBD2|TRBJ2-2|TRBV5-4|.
TGTGCCAGCAGCCCGCCGACTAGCGGGGGGGTTGGGGAGCTGTTTTTT
CASSPPTSGGVGELFF
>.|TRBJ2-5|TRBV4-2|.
TGTGCCAGCAGCCAAGACTTTAGCGACTATGAGACCCAGTACTTC
CASSQDFSDYETQYF
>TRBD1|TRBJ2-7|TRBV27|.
TGTGCCAGCAGCCAATTCCGACAGGGGGCGCGGGACGAGCAGTACTTC
CASSQFRQGARDEQYF
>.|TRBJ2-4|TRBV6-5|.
TGTGCCAGCAGTTACTCCGGACAGCTAGCCAAAAACATTCAGTACTTC
CASSYSGQLAKNIQYF
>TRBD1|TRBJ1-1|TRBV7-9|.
TGTGCCAGCAGCCCAGTGGACAGGGGGAACACTGAAGCTTTCTTT
CASSPVDRGNTEAFF
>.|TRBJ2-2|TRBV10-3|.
TGTGCCACCCATACAGGGGGGGACACCGGGGAGCTGTTTTTT
CATHTGGDTGELFF
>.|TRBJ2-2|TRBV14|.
TGTGCCAGCAGCCTACTAGCAGGCGGGGAGCTGTTTTTT
CASSLLAGGELFF
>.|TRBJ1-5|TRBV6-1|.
TGTGCCAGCAGTGAACTTAGTTCGGGATGGGGAAATCAGCCCCAGCATTTT
CASSELSSGWGNQPQHF
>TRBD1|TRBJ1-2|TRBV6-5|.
TGTGCCAGCAGTTATACAAGTCCAGGGGGTAACTATGGCTACACCTTC
CASSYTSPGGNYGYTF
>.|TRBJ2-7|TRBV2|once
TGTGCCACTTCGGAGGGAGCGACCGTTTACGAGCAGTACTTC
CATSEGATVYEQYF
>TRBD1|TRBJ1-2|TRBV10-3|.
TGTGCCATCAAAGGACAGGGGTCTAACTATGGCTACACCTTC
CAIKGQGSNYGYTF
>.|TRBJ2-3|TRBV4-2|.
TGTGCCAGCAGCCAACCTCCCGGGGATACGCAGTATTTT
CASSQPPGDTQYF
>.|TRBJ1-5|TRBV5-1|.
TGCGCCAGCAGCTTGGCAGGGGTGGGCAATCAGCCCCAGCATTTT
CASSLAGVGNQPQHF
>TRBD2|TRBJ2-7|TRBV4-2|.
TGTGCCAGCAGCCAAGGAACTAGCGGGGGGCCCCCGCCAACCCCCTACGAGCAGTACTTC
CASSQGTSGGPPPTPYEQYF
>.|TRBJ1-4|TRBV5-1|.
TGCGCCAGCAGCCAGACAGGCCCAAATGAAAAACTGTTTTTT
CASSQTGPNEKLFF
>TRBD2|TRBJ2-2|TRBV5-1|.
TGCGCCAGCAGCTCCTCTAGCGGGGGGGGCACCGGGGAGCTGTTTTTT
CASSSSSGGGTGELFF
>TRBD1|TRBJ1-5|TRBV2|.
TGTGCCAGCAGTACGGACAGGGGAAATCAGCCCCAGCATTTT
CASSTDRGNQPQHF
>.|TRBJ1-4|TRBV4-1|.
TGCGCCAGCAGCGTACAGAGAACTAATGAAAAACTGTTTTTT
CASSVQRTNEKLFF
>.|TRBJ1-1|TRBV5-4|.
TGTGCCAGCAGCCTAACCCGGGACACTGAAGCTTTCTTT
CASSLTRDTEAFF
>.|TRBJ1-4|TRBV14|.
TGTGCCAGCAGCCAAGGGGGGCGAGGGGCTAATGAAAAACTGTTTTTT
CASSQGGRGANEKLFF
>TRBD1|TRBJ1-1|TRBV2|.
TGTGCCAGAGGACAGGGGGGGGGACTGAACACTGAAGCTTTCTTT
CARGQGGGLNTEAFF
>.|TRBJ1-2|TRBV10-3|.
TGTGCCATCAGTGAGGTAGGGGCGGGGGGCTACACCTTC
CAISEVGAGGYTF
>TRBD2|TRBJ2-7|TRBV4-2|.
TGTGCCAGCAGCCCGGGGACTAGCGGGGCCGCGACTCCACCCTACGAGCAGTACTTC
CASSPGTSGAATPPYEQYF